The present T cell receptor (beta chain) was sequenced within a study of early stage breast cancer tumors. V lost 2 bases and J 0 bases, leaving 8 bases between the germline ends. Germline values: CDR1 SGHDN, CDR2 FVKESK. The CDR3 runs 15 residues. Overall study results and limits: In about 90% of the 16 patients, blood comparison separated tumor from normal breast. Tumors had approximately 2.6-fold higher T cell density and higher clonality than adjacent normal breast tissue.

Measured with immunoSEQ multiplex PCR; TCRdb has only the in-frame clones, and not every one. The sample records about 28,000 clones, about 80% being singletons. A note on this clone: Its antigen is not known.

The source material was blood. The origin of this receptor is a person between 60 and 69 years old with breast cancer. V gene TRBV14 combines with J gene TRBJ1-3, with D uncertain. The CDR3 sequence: CASSQNLVSGNTIYF. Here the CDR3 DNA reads TGTGCCAGCAGCCAAAACCTAGTCTCTGGAAACACCATATATTTT.